Listed here are 25 T cell receptor beta chains from one sample, sequenced in a study of post-analysis software for immune sequencing data. Whole-study findings and limits: In patients, roughly five TRBV segments were more frequent than in controls, with TRBV5-6, TRBV5-1 and TRBV20-1 among them.

Presence of unique molecular identifiers characterized the TCR beta cDNA libraries. TCRdb used MiXCR to reprocess the PCR reads, holding one entry per CDR3 protein. The sample includes some 690,000 distinct CDR3 sequences, roughly three fifths seen only once; the top ten take around 11%. These TCRs are of unknown antigen specificity. What was sequenced was blood. Every receptor here comes from a girl aged 2-10 years with multiple sclerosis.

The V gene is TRBV10-3, the J gene TRBJ1-2; unclear D gene. Germline V CDR1 and CDR2: ENHRY, SYGVKD. The CDR3 totals 17 residues. Trimming took 0 bases from V and 6 from J, leaving 20 bases between them. In nucleotides, the CDR3 is TGTGCCATCAGTGAGTCGAACCGGGCCAGAACTCGGAATGGCTACACCTTC. It encodes CAISESNRARTRNGYTF.

This sequence joins TRBV9 and TRBJ1-2; no firm D call. The length of the CDR3 is 14 residues. Germline V gene sequence: CDR1 SGDLS, CDR2 YYNGEE. Trimming removed 7 bases at V and 7 bases at J, with 20 bases between. CDR3 loop: CASGSTQVPLGYTF. The CDR3 coding sequence is TGTGCCAGCGGCTCTACCCAGGTTCCTCTTGGCTACACCTTC. The whole variable domain, remainder taken from reference TRBV9 and TRBJ1-2, is DSGVTQTPKHLITATGQRVTLRCSPRSGDLSVYWYQQSLDQGLQFLIQYYNGEERAKGNILERFSAQQFPDLHSELNLSSLELGDSALYFCASGSTQVPLGYTFGSGTRLTVV.

This clonotype came up a few times. The chain combines TRBV20-1 with TRBJ2-3; the D gene is possibly TRBD1 (5 bases). V lost 5 bases, J lost 4 bases, and 7 bases lay in between. Germline values: CDR1 DFQATT, CDR2 SNEGSKA (reference sequence). The length of the CDR3 is 11 residues. DNA for the CDR3: TGCAGTGCTTTACAGGCAGATACGCAGTATTTT. Encoded protein: CSALQADTQYF.

This chain joins TRBV7-9 and TRBJ2-1, with TRBD2 as a possible D gene (6 bases). The CDR3 totals 12 residues. Between the trimmed V and J ends, which lost 7 bases and 7 bases, there was a span of 11 bases. CDR1 is SEHNR and CDR2 is FQNEAQ in the germline V gene (reference sequence). Here the CDR3 reads CASTKEGNEQFF. CDR3 nucleotide sequence: TGTGCCAGCACCAAGGAGGGAAATGAGCAGTTCTTC. Variable domain in full (rest from reference TRBV7-9 and TRBJ2-1): DTGVSQNPRHKITKRGQNVTFRCDPISEHNRLYWYRQTLGQGPEFLTYFQNEAQLEKSRLLSDRFSAERPKGSFSTLEIQRTEQGDSAMYLCASTKEGNEQFFGPGTRLTVL.

The chain links TRBV20-1 to TRBJ2-1; 13 nucleotides match TRBD2. CDR1 DFQATT and CDR2 SNEGSKA come from the germline V gene (reference sequence). After removal of 5 bases from V and 3 bases from J, the junction contained 1 base not matched to a gene. The CDR3 is 14 residues long. The CDR3 DNA reads as TGCAGTGCTTGGACTAGCGGGGGCTACAATGAGCAGTTCTTC. It specifies CSAWTSGGYNEQFF.

This clonotype showed up just a few times. The V call is TRBV29-1, the J call TRBJ2-5, with D possibly matching TRBD2 (5 bases). The J call may be incorrect, as the DNA end agrees better with TRBJ2-7. Per germline, CDR1 SQVTM and CDR2 ANQGSEA. CDR3 length: 14 amino acids. The DNA for the CDR3 is TGCAGCGTGACGTCTCTAGCTGGGGTACACGAGCAGTACTTC. Protein: CSVTSLAGVHEQYF.

This chain's CDR3 is CSASGTKGMGQFF. In DNA, the CDR3 is TGCAGTGCTAGTGGGACAAAAGGGATGGGGCAGTTCTTC. This chain links TRBV20-1 with TRBJ2-1; tentative D call: TRBD1 (6 bases). Germline V gene sequence: CDR1 DFQATT, CDR2 SNEGSKA (reference sequence). V dropped 3 bases and J dropped 12 bases, with 18 bases sitting between them. The CDR3 is 13 amino acids.

V gene TRBV20-1 combines with J gene TRBJ2-1, with 10 bases that match TRBD2. The length of the CDR3 is 17 residues. The ends lost 6 bases at V and 7 bases at J; junction bases unmatched: 18. Germline V gene sequence: CDR1 DFQATT, CDR2 SNEGSKA (reference sequence). The CDR3 DNA follows: TGCAGTGCCGACCGGACTAGCGGTAGGGGGGGATGGAATGAGCAGTTCTTC. This gives the protein CSADRTSGRGGWNEQFF.

This clonotype has a handful of counts. The V call is TRBV20-1, the J call TRBJ2-1, with 14 positions matching TRBD2. The CDR3 contains 20 residues. The V gene end was trimmed by 0 bases and the J gene end by 7 bases; junction bases not matched to a gene: 17. Germline V gene lookup returns CDR1 DFQATT and CDR2 SNEGSKA (reference sequence). The CDR3 sequence: CSARDAGSSTGTSGRNEQFF. CDR3 nucleotide sequence: TGCAGTGCTAGAGACGCAGGGTCTTCTACCGGGACTAGCGGGAGAAATGAGCAGTTCTTC.

The chain carries TRBV29-1 and TRBJ2-7, with D perhaps given as TRBD1 or TRBD2 (5 bases each). Per germline, CDR1 SQVTM and CDR2 ANQGSEA. The V gene lost 6 bases and the J gene lost 0 bases, with 12 bases spanning the gap. The CDR3 runs to 13 residues. This CDR3 reads CSVGAGSSYEQYF. The DNA of the CDR3 is TGCAGCGTCGGGGCAGGAAGCTCCTACGAGCAGTACTTC.

The rearrangement uses TRBV7-9 and TRBJ2-3; TRBD2 agrees at 7 bases. The CDR3 is 17 amino acids. Trimming took 6 bases from V and 2 from J; bases not matched to a gene: 14. Germline-derived CDR1 and CDR2 are SEHNR and FQNEAQ (reference sequence). Here the CDR3 reads CASRAFIGGSPTDTQYF. CDR3 nucleotide sequence: TGTGCCAGCAGGGCTTTTATCGGGGGGTCTCCCACAGATACGCAGTATTTT.

Here the CDR3 reads CASSLGAGGRDEQFF. The CDR3 DNA reads as TGTGCCAGCAGTTTAGGAGCGGGGGGTCGTGATGAGCAGTTCTTC. V gene TRBV12-3 or TRBV12-4 combines with J gene TRBJ2-1, with 9 bases matching TRBD2. Trimming cost V 1 base and J 8 bases; bases outside gene matches: 6. The CDR3 is 15 residues long.

This rearrangement joins TRBV20-1 to TRBJ2-1, with 9 positions matching TRBD1. The CDR3 is 14 amino acids. Germline V CDR1 and CDR2: DFQATT, SNEGSKA (reference sequence). V lost 5 bases to trimming and J lost 9 bases; unmatched junction nucleotides: 11. The CDR3 bases are TGCAGTGCTTTTCCGGGACAGGGATCCGGTGAGCAGTTCTTC. Protein product: CSAFPGQGSGEQFF.

The chain recombines TRBV29-1 with TRBJ2-7, with TRBD2 matching 9 bases. Unmatched junction bases numbered 9, after V lost 4 bases and J lost 2 bases. This CDR3 contains 15 residues. The germline gives CDR1 SQVTM, CDR2 ANQGSEA. As DNA, the CDR3 is TGCAGCGTTGGAAACGAGGCTAGCGGGGCCTACGAGCAGTACTTC. Protein product: CSVGNEASGAYEQYF.

The chain carries TRBV6-5 and TRBJ1-4; 8 positions agree with TRBD1. This CDR3 comprises 14 residues. The germline CDR1 and CDR2 sequences are MNHEY and SVGAGI. V gave up 4 bases and J gave up 8 bases; unmatched junction bases: 6. CDR3 in amino acids: CASSSTGVWEKLFF. The CDR3 nucleotides are TGTGCCAGCAGTTCGACAGGGGTGTGGGAAAAACTGTTTTTT.

V is TRBV24-1 and J is TRBJ2-1, with a possible D match to TRBD1 (6 bases). This CDR3 comprises 17 residues. Germline CDR1 and CDR2: KGHDR and SFDVKD. With 4 bases removed from V and 2 bases from J, the gap between germline ends came to 17 bases. The CDR3 nucleotides read TGTGCCACCAGTGACCCTCGGACAGACCAAGCCTACAATGAGCAGTTCTTC. Translation gives CATSDPRTDQAYNEQFF.

The chain combines TRBV7-3 with TRBJ2-1, with 10 bases identical to TRBD2. V shed 2 bases and J 6 bases; nucleotides not matched to a gene: 7. Germline lookup yields CDR1 SGHTA and CDR2 FQGTGA. The length of the CDR3 is 16 residues. CDR3 coding DNA: TGTGCCAGCAGCTTATACAGCGGGAGGGAGGTCAATGAGCAGTTCTTC. Protein: CASSLYSGREVNEQFF. The full variable domain, in which reference TRBV7-3 and TRBJ2-1 provide the parts outside the CDR3, is GAGVSQTPSNKVTEKGKYVELRCDPISGHTALYWYRQSLGQGPEFLIYFQGTGAADDSGLPNDRFFAVRPEGSVSTLKIQRTERGDSAVYLCASSLYSGREVNEQFFGPGTRLTVL.

V gene TRBV2 combines with J gene TRBJ2-7, with D perhaps TRBD2 (6 bases). There are 16 residues in the CDR3. V shed 2 bases and J shed 3 bases, with 17 bases lying between them. CDR1 and CDR2 (germline): SNHLY, FYNNEI. The CDR3 DNA is TGTGCCAGCAGTGAATTGGGGGGAGCGCTACTCTACGAGCAGTACTTC. Its protein is CASSELGGALLYEQYF.

The chain joins TRBV13 to TRBJ2-1; 10 positions agree with TRBD2. The germline gives CDR1 PRHDT, CDR2 FYEKMQ (reference sequence). The CDR3 runs to 15 residues. The V gene end was trimmed by 4 bases and the J gene end by 8 bases; junction bases not matched to a gene: 8. In DNA form, the CDR3 reads TGTGCCAGCAGCTCGTTAGCGGGAGGCGGGGATGAGCAGTTCTTC. Translating it yields CASSSLAGGGDEQFF.

This clonotype was found a few times. The chain uses TRBV2 and TRBJ2-7, with D perhaps TRBD2 (5 bases). CDR1 and CDR2 from the germline V gene are SNHLY and FYNNEI. V was pared by 8 bases and J by 0 bases, with 8 bases between. CDR3 size: 12 residues. For the CDR3, the DNA is TGTGCCAGCCGGGGTTACTCCTACGAGCAGTACTTC. It encodes CASRGYSYEQYF.

The chain links TRBV9 to TRBJ1-5, with TRBD1 as a possible D gene (5 bases). Per the germline V gene, CDR1 is SGDLS and CDR2 is YYNGEE. This CDR3 is built from 15 residues. Trimming took off 0 bases at V and 4 bases at J, with 11 bases between the two ends. The CDR3 DNA sequence: TGTGCCAGCAGCGTAGGGCCCAGGGCGAATCAGCCCCAGCATTTT. It is translated as CASSVGPRANQPQHF.

This clonotype has only a few counts. The chain carries TRBV7-3 and TRBJ2-1; 12 positions match TRBD2. CDR3 length: 16 amino acids. Germline V CDR1 and CDR2: SGHTA, FQGTGA. The V gene end was trimmed by 4 bases and the J gene end by 4 bases; junction bases not matched to a gene: 5. The CDR3 DNA reads as TGTGCCAGCAGCTCCTCCGGGACTAGCGGGTACAATGAGCAGTTCTTC. It is translated as CASSSSGTSGYNEQFF.

This clonotype was seen only a few times. This chain connects TRBV9 to TRBJ2-7; no definite D call. V lost 0 bases to trimming and J lost 0 bases, with 16 bases between them. Germline loops: CDR1 SGDLS, CDR2 YYNGEE. The CDR3 length is 17 residues. CDR3 sequence: CASSVGFSEQGSYEQYF. CDR3 bases: TGTGCCAGCAGCGTAGGATTCAGCGAACAAGGCTCCTACGAGCAGTACTTC.

The rearrangement joins TRBV7-2 to TRBJ2-3; D gene ambiguous. Germline V gene sequence: CDR1 SGHTA, CDR2 FQGNSA. V was cut by 3 bases and J by 2 bases, with 9 bases left in between. The CDR3 has 14 residues. The CDR3 region has the DNA TGTGCCAGCAGCTTTATGGGCTCCACAGATACGCAGTATTTT. Translated, it gives CASSFMGSTDTQYF.

This clonotype was found a few times. The rearrangement joins TRBV20-1 to TRBJ1-2; D call uncertain. The germline V gene has CDR1 DFQATT and CDR2 SNEGSKA (reference sequence). The V and J ends lost 4 bases and 5 bases respectively, with 11 bases between them. This CDR3 region has 12 residues. The CDR3 here is CSANPGGYGYTF. DNA of the CDR3: TGCAGTGCTAATCCAGGAGGATATGGCTACACCTTC.